A single sample gave rise to the 7 T cell receptor beta chains below, sequenced in a study of CD8 T cells in ankylosing spondylitis. TCRdb reprocessed the 5' RACE reads with MiXCR, giving one entry per CDR3 protein. The repertoire holds around 140,000 distinct CDR3 sequences, with roughly 10% as singletons. Specimen: blood, either unsorted or a sorted T cell fraction (not recorded which). Source of these receptors: a female donor with ankylosing spondylitis or in good health (not recorded which).

This clonotype was observed many times. The chain employs TRBV5-6 and TRBJ2-2; D tentatively fits TRBD1 or TRBD2 (5 bases each). Trimming removed 6 bases from V and 5 bases from J, with 17 bases in between. Germline V gene data show CDR1 as SGHDT and CDR2 as YYEEEE. CDR3 length: 15 amino acids. The CDR3 region has the DNA TGTGCCAGCACCCTCTGGGGGTCGGGGACCGGGGAGCTGTTTTTT. It is translated as CASTLWGSGTGELFF. Combining the CDR3 with reference TRBV5-6 and TRBJ2-2 gives the whole variable domain DAGVTQSPTHLIKTRGQQVTLRCSPKSGHDTVSWYQQALGQGPQFIFQYYEEEERQRGNFPDRFSGHQFPNYSSELNVNALLLGDSALYLCASTLWGSGTGELFFGEGSRLTVL.

V is TRBV2 and J is TRBJ2-1, with 14 bases matching TRBD2. The germline V gene has CDR1 SNHLY and CDR2 FYNNEI. The V and J ends lost 4 bases and 9 bases, in that order; junction bases with no gene match: 5. The CDR3 is 15 amino acids. CDR3 sequence (DNA): TGTGCCAGCAGTGGGGGACTAGCGGGAGCGAGTGAGCAGTTCTTC. Translating it yields CASSGGLAGASEQFF.

In this sample, this clonotype turned up many times. The chain carries TRBV13 and TRBJ2-7; 7 bases align to TRBD2. Germline values: CDR1 PRHDT, CDR2 FYEKMQ (reference sequence). V was pared by 7 bases and J by 6 bases, with 3 bases of the junction left unmatched. CDR3 size: 11 residues. CDR3: CASTWGGEQYF. For the CDR3, the DNA is TGTGCCAGCACTTGGGGGGGCGAGCAGTACTTC.

V usage is TRBV29-1 and J usage is TRBJ2-1; TRBD2 aligns across 7 bases. This CDR3 contains 16 residues. J lost 4 bases, V lost 0 bases, and 9 bases had no gene match. In germline, CDR1 is SQVTM, CDR2 ANQGSEA. The CDR3 sequence: CSVEDSWEGPYNEQFF. CDR3 sequence (DNA): TGCAGCGTTGAAGATTCGTGGGAGGGCCCTTACAATGAGCAGTTCTTC.

J is TRBJ1-4 and V is TRBV5-1; D is perhaps TRBD1 (6 bases). CDR3 length: 14 amino acids. In germline, CDR1 is SGHRS, CDR2 YFSETQ. Trimming removed 4 bases from V and 4 bases from J, with 11 bases in between. CDR3 coding DNA: TGCGCCAGCAGCACGGACAGCCGTAATGAAAAACTGTTTTTT. Its protein is CASSTDSRNEKLFF. Combining the CDR3 with reference TRBV5-1 and TRBJ1-4 gives the whole variable domain KAGVTQTPRYLIKTRGQQVTLSCSPISGHRSVSWYQQTPGQGLQFLFEYFSETQRNKGNFPGRFSGRQFSNSRSEMNVSTLELGDSALYLCASSTDSRNEKLFFGSGTQLSVL.

On this clonotype: Since a much larger clone is just one base distant, this may be a read error. This chain connects TRBV24-1 to TRBJ1-1; D is perhaps TRBD1 (5 bases). V lost 4 bases and J 7 bases, leaving 15 bases between the germline ends. Germline CDR1 reads KGHDR; CDR2 reads SFDVKD. The CDR3 runs to 14 residues. The DNA of the CDR3 is TGTGCCACCAGTGACGAAGGGGCAGGGAGTGAAGCTTTCTTT. As protein: CATSDEGAGSEAFF.

The chain has TRBV5-1 and TRBJ2-1; D possibly uses TRBD1 or TRBD2 (7 bases each). The CDR3 extends over 14 amino acids. Looked up from germline, CDR1 is SGHRS and CDR2 is YFSETQ. V lost 4 bases and J 6 bases, leaving 14 bases between the germline ends. The DNA for the CDR3 is TGCGCCAGCAGCCCAGGGGGGGATGGCAATGAGCAGTTCTTC. This encodes CASSPGGDGNEQFF.